The 29 T cell receptor beta chains given below trace back to one sample, sequenced in a study of shared clonotypes between healthy human individuals. Naive CD8 cells lacked CD45RO, underwent positive selection for CCR7 and left out terminally differentiated effector memory CD45RA+ cells. TCRdb keeps only in-frame clones here, not all; method: immunoSEQ multiplex PCR. The data contain a few million clones, around 93% of them singletons. Sequenced: naive CD8+ T cells from PBMCs. The receptor set was obtained from a man aged 18-30 years in good health. Some clones in this sample may be carry-over from other donors' samples.

The chain carries TRBV7-9 and TRBJ2-1; no definite D call. The CDR3 totals 14 residues. V lost 1 base, J lost 5 bases, and 9 bases lay in between. Germline CDR1 reads SEHNR; CDR2 reads FQNEAQ (reference sequence). The CDR3 bases are TGTGCCAGCAGCTTAGGGCTTTTAGACAATGAGCAGTTCTTC. This translates into CASSLGLLDNEQFF. The whole variable domain, filled in from reference TRBV7-9 and TRBJ2-1, reads DTGVSQNPRHKITKRGQNVTFRCDPISEHNRLYWYRQTLGQGPEFLTYFQNEAQLEKSRLLSDRFSAERPKGSFSTLEIQRTEQGDSAMYLCASSLGLLDNEQFFGPGTRLTVL.

The V call is TRBV27, the J call TRBJ2-7; a possible D gene is TRBD1 (5 bases). The CDR3 contains 13 residues. The V gene's germline CDR1 is MNHEY and CDR2 SMNVEV (reference sequence). V was shortened by 10 bases and J by 2 bases, with 15 bases between the two germline ends. CDR3 sequence: CATPVAQAYEQYF. CDR3 sequence (DNA): TGTGCCACCCCCGTCGCACAGGCCTACGAGCAGTACTTC.

The chain employs TRBV11-2 and TRBJ2-5, with unresolved D. V was clipped by 1 base and J by 5 bases, with 14 bases between them. In germline, CDR1 is SGHAT, CDR2 FQNNGV. This CDR3 spans 15 amino acids. This chain's CDR3 is CASSLGDGRRETQYF. Written as DNA, the CDR3 is TGTGCCAGCAGCTTAGGTGACGGAAGAAGGGAGACCCAGTACTTC. Together with reference TRBV11-2 and TRBJ2-5, the CDR3 gives the full variable domain: EAGVAQSPRYKIIEKRQSVAFWCNPISGHATLYWYQQILGQGPKLLIQFQNNGVVDDSQLPKDRFSAERLKGVDSTLKIQPAKLEDSAVYLCASSLGDGRRETQYFGPGTRLLVL.

V usage is TRBV11-2 and J usage is TRBJ2-4; 7 bases align to TRBD1. V lost 5 bases to trimming and J lost 0 bases; unmatched junction nucleotides: 7. CDR3 length equals 16 residues. The germline V gene has CDR1 SGHAT and CDR2 FQNNGV. The CDR3 nucleotides read TGTGCCAGCAGCCTGAAGGGGGCCTTAGCCAAAAACATTCAGTACTTC. Its translation: CASSLKGALAKNIQYF.

A word on this clone: The same CDR3 is also encoded by other DNA sequences in this sample. The chain has TRBV27 and TRBJ2-7; D is unclear. CDR1 is MNHEY, CDR2 SMNVEV, per germline (reference sequence). V was shortened by 0 bases and J by 4 bases, with 7 bases between the two germline ends. CDR3 length: 13 residues. CDR3 protein: CASSLSPLYEQYF. CDR3 in DNA: TGTGCCAGCAGTTTATCCCCTCTTTACGAGCAGTACTTC.

This chain's CDR3 is CASSSRQDLDTQYF. The CDR3 DNA reads TGTGCCAGCAGCTCCCGACAGGATCTAGATACGCAGTATTTT. The genes are TRBV11-3 and TRBJ2-3; TRBD1 might be the D (6 bases). Between the trimmed V and J ends, which lost 4 bases and 5 bases, there was a span of 13 bases. Germline values: CDR1 SGHNT, CDR2 YENEEA. This CDR3 has 14 amino acids.

This chain links TRBV23-1 with TRBJ1-1; D is ambiguous. Being an ORF, TRBV23-1 has a function that is uncertain. With 4 bases removed from V and 1 base from J, the gap between germline ends came to 13 bases. CDR3 length: 15 amino acids. This CDR3 reads CASSPRTAKNTEAFF. The CDR3 DNA sequence: TGCGCCAGCAGTCCGAGGACGGCCAAGAACACTGAAGCTTTCTTT.

The chain links TRBV4-3 to TRBJ1-2; D gene unclear. This CDR3 is built from 13 residues. From germline, CDR1 is LGHNA and CDR2 YSLEER. Trimming stripped 6 bases from V and 2 bases from J, with 10 bases between. The CDR3 loop is CASRPTGNYGYTF. CDR3 nucleotide sequence: TGCGCCAGCAGACCGACCGGCAACTATGGCTACACCTTC.

V gene TRBV10-2 combines with J gene TRBJ2-1; D might be TRBD1 (7 bases). V dropped 6 bases and J dropped 0 bases, with 12 bases sitting between them. The CDR3 spans 15 residues. Per germline, CDR1 WSHSY and CDR2 SAAADI. In nucleotides, the CDR3 is TGCGCCAGCAGCGGAGGGGACAGCTCCTACAATGAGCAGTTCTTC. Its translation: CASSGGDSSYNEQFF.

The chain uses TRBV7-9 and TRBJ2-7; TRBD1 agrees at 10 bases. Per germline, CDR1 SEHNR and CDR2 FQNEAQ (reference sequence). This CDR3 contains 18 residues. With V trimmed by 4 bases and J by 4 bases, 16 bases remained unmatched. The CDR3 sequence is CASSSTLGGDRGGYEQYF. The DNA for the CDR3 is TGTGCCAGCAGCTCCACCTTGGGGGGGGACAGGGGAGGTTACGAGCAGTACTTC.

V usage is TRBV9 and J usage is TRBJ1-2; weak D call: TRBD1 (5 bases). The V end was cut by 1 base, the J end by 4 bases, with 14 bases between. Germline V CDR1 and CDR2: SGDLS, YYNGEE. The CDR3 is made up of 15 amino acids. The CDR3 nucleotides read TGTGCCAGCAGCGTAACCGGGACCCCGGGCTATGGCTACACCTTC. Its protein is CASSVTGTPGYGYTF.

The rearrangement uses TRBV4-2 and TRBJ1-3, with D possibly TRBD1 on 6 matching bases. This CDR3 region has 19 residues. Trimming took 4 bases from V and 0 from J, leaving 22 bases between them. The germline V gene has CDR1 LGHNA and CDR2 YNFKEQ. CDR3 sequence: CASSRGKTGLTLSGNTIYF. In DNA, the CDR3 is TGTGCCAGCAGCCGAGGGAAGACAGGCCTTACCCTCTCTGGAAACACCATATATTTT.

The chain has TRBV4-2 and TRBJ2-7; TRBD2 might be the D (5 bases). Germline V gives CDR1 LGHNA, CDR2 YNFKEQ. Trimming removed 4 bases at V and 7 bases at J, with 17 bases between. The CDR3 is 14 amino acids. As DNA, the CDR3 is TGTGCCAGCAGCCCTAAAGGGTCACGCGGGGAGCAGTACTTC. It codes for CASSPKGSRGEQYF.

J is TRBJ1-4 and V is TRBV9; unclear D gene. CDR1 and CDR2 (germline): SGDLS, YYNGEE. CDR3 length: 14 amino acids. The V end was cut by 4 bases, the J end by 12 bases, with 19 bases between. Here the CDR3 reads CASSTWSQPGELFF. Here the CDR3 DNA reads TGTGCCAGCAGCACCTGGTCACAGCCAGGAGAACTGTTTTTT.

The table lists this clone with a count of one. This chain connects TRBV4-3 to TRBJ2-7, with D tentatively TRBD2 (7 bases). The CDR3 is 14 residues long. Germline-derived CDR1 and CDR2 are LGHNA and YSLEER. Trimming took off 5 bases at V and 3 bases at J, with 14 bases between the two ends. The CDR3 sequence is CASSYSGEGYEQYF. As DNA, the CDR3 is TGCGCCAGCAGCTACTCAGGGGAGGGCTACGAGCAGTACTTC.

This rearrangement joins TRBV28 to TRBJ1-3; 7 bases agree with TRBD1. CDR3 length equals 13 residues. V lost 9 bases to trimming and J lost 5 bases; unmatched junction nucleotides: 7. Germline loops: CDR1 MDHEN, CDR2 SYDVKM. CDR3 loop: CASARQGRNTIYF. CDR3 DNA: TGTGCCAGTGCCAGACAGGGTCGAAACACCATATATTTT.

V usage is TRBV9 and J usage is TRBJ2-1, with a weak D call TRBD2 (5 bases). The CDR3 length is 14 residues. Between the trimmed V and J ends, which lost 0 bases and 5 bases, there was a span of 9 bases. Germline values: CDR1 SGDLS, CDR2 YYNGEE. In DNA form, the CDR3 reads TGTGCCAGCAGCGTAGCTGTCGGGAACAATGAGCAGTTCTTC. Its translation: CASSVAVGNNEQFF.

The chain employs TRBV19 and TRBJ2-1; 10 nucleotides align to TRBD2. This CDR3 is built from 14 residues. The V segment lost 9 bases and the J segment 8 bases; nucleotides outside the gene matches: 10. Germline V gene lookup returns CDR1 LNHDA and CDR2 SQIVND (reference sequence). For the CDR3, the DNA is TGTGCCAGCGATGGCGGGACTAGCGTCGATGAGCAGTTCTTC. It is translated as CASDGGTSVDEQFF.

CDR3 in DNA: TGCAGCGTTGTACTATCGGGGGTGGGCTACGAGCAGTACTTC. This translates into CSVVLSGVGYEQYF. This rearrangement joins TRBV29-1 to TRBJ2-7, with D possibly matching TRBD2 (6 bases). The CDR3 length is 14 residues. V lost 4 bases and J 3 bases, leaving 16 bases between the germline ends. Germline-derived CDR1 and CDR2 are SQVTM and ANQGSEA.

This chain connects TRBV10-1 to TRBJ2-6; 9 bases align to TRBD1. The germline CDR1 and CDR2 sequences are WNHNN and SYGVQD (reference sequence). This CDR3 is 16 amino acids long. V shed 6 bases, J shed 1 base, and the junction held 4 bases outside the gene matches. The CDR3 loop is CASRGTGRSGANVLTF. CDR3 nucleotides: TGCGCCAGCAGGGGGACAGGGCGTTCTGGGGCCAACGTCCTGACTTTC.

This chain uses TRBV25-1 with TRBJ2-7, with a tentative D call TRBD1 (6 bases). V lost 3 bases and J lost 7, with 10 bases in between. The CDR3 is 12 amino acids. Germline lookup yields CDR1 MGHDK and CDR2 SYGVNS. CDR3 nucleotides: TGTGCCAGCAGTGAGGTGAGGGGGGAGCAGTACTTC. Its translation is CASSEVRGEQYF.

V is TRBV7-8 and J is TRBJ1-5; D is possibly TRBD1 (6 bases). This CDR3 spans 15 amino acids. V lost 1 base and J lost 6, with 13 bases in between. Germline values: CDR1 SGHVS, CDR2 FQNEAQ. CDR3: CASSLGRGVGQPQHF. CDR3 nucleotides: TGTGCCAGCAGCTTAGGCAGGGGAGTAGGTCAGCCCCAGCATTTT.

This chain uses TRBV7-3 with TRBJ2-3; 8 bases line up with TRBD2. Trimming cost V 1 base and J 4 bases; bases outside gene matches: 1. Looked up from germline, CDR1 is SGHTA and CDR2 is FQGTGA. The CDR3 consists of 14 residues. The CDR3: CASSLRTSPDTQYF. The CDR3 DNA sequence: TGTGCCAGCAGCTTAAGGACTAGCCCAGATACGCAGTATTTT. Based on the CDR3 plus reference TRBV7-3 and TRBJ2-3, the full variable domain is GAGVSQTPSNKVTEKGKYVELRCDPISGHTALYWYRQSLGQGPEFLIYFQGTGAADDSGLPNDRFFAVRPEGSVSTLKIQRTERGDSAVYLCASSLRTSPDTQYFGPGTRLTVL.

CDR3 residues: CASSKTRGVAGNTIYF. CDR3 DNA sequence: TGTGCCAGCAGCAAAACGCGGGGGGTAGCTGGAAACACCATATATTTT. The rearrangement joins TRBV7-9 to TRBJ1-3, with a weak D call TRBD1 (5 bases). The CDR3 has 16 amino acids. Trimming stripped 5 bases from V and 2 bases from J, with 16 bases between. CDR1 and CDR2 from the germline V gene are SEHNR and FQNEAQ (reference sequence).

The chain uses TRBV10-3 and TRBJ2-7; 12 bases match TRBD2. Germline V gene data show CDR1 as ENHRY and CDR2 as SYGVKD. The CDR3 length is 20 residues. V shed 5 bases and J 0 bases; nucleotides not matched to a gene: 17. The CDR3: CAISTATGGTSGPSSYEQYF. CDR3 sequence (DNA): TGTGCCATCAGTACTGCGACAGGGGGGACTAGCGGGCCAAGCTCCTACGAGCAGTACTTC.

V and J are TRBV9 and TRBJ2-7, with a weak D call TRBD2 (5 bases). The CDR3 totals 13 residues. In germline, CDR1 is SGDLS, CDR2 YYNGEE. Trimming stripped 2 bases from V and 9 bases from J, with 15 bases between. The CDR3 spells CASSVSDGETQYF. CDR3 coding DNA: TGTGCCAGCAGCGTCAGTGACGGGGAAACGCAGTACTTC.

The genes are TRBV11-2 and TRBJ2-7, with 10 bases that match TRBD2. Germline CDR1 SGHAT, CDR2 FQNNGV. With V trimmed by 5 bases and J by 6 bases, 19 bases remained unmatched. This CDR3 comprises 18 residues. The CDR3 DNA is TGTGCCAGCAGCGAGCTGAGAAGGGTAGCGGGAGGTTGGTCCGAGCAGTACTTC. This gives the protein CASSELRRVAGGWSEQYF.

The chain carries TRBV7-9 and TRBJ2-4, with 9 bases lining up with TRBD2. Germline-derived CDR1 and CDR2 are SEHNR and FQNEAQ (reference sequence). This CDR3 has 16 amino acids. Trimming at V came to 5 bases and at J to 0 bases, leaving 5 bases not matched to a gene. This chain's CDR3 is CASSTSGHLAKNIQYF. CDR3 in DNA: TGTGCCAGCAGCACTAGCGGGCACTTAGCCAAAAACATTCAGTACTTC.

This chain uses TRBV7-9 with TRBJ2-3; the D is unclear. V lost 3 bases to trimming and J lost 6 bases, with 13 bases between them. The CDR3 extends over 14 amino acids. Germline CDR1 reads SEHNR; CDR2 reads FQNEAQ (reference sequence). CDR3: CASSFPETDDTQYF. Written as DNA, the CDR3 is TGTGCCAGCAGCTTCCCGGAAACTGACGATACGCAGTATTTT.